This entry lists 21 T cell receptor beta chains sequenced from one sample in a study of CD8 T cells in ankylosing spondylitis. The study, taken as a whole, reports: Eight highly homologous variants formed a TCR beta motif that appeared characteristic of ankylosing spondylitis blood.

These TCRs are of unknown antigen specificity. From the 5' RACE reads, TCRdb called clonotypes with MiXCR, one entry per CDR3 protein. Among 250,000 to 350,000 distinct CDR3 sequences listed, less than 9.5% were seen once. The sequencing input was blood, either unsorted or a sorted T cell fraction (not recorded which). These receptors were taken from a male donor with ankylosing spondylitis.

The chain combines TRBV12-3 or TRBV12-4 with TRBJ2-3, with TRBD2 matching 13 bases. This CDR3 spans 17 amino acids. V shed 6 bases and J 4 bases; nucleotides not matched to a gene: 10. The CDR3 protein is CASSLVGTSGNSDTQYF. The CDR3, as DNA: TGTGCCAGCAGCCTTGTGGGGACTAGCGGGAATTCAGATACGCAGTATTTT.

The chain recombines TRBV5-1 with TRBJ1-6, with D unclear. Trimming took 0 bases from V and 0 from J, leaving 19 bases between them. CDR3 length: 20 residues. Germline-derived CDR1 and CDR2 are SGHRS and YFSETQ. The DNA of the CDR3 is TGCGCCAGCAGCTTGGATCCCAGCGAAGTTGGGAGCTCCTATAATTCACCCCTCCACTTT. The encoded protein is CASSLDPSEVGSSYNSPLHF. Based on the CDR3 plus reference TRBV5-1 and TRBJ1-6, the full variable domain is KAGVTQTPRYLIKTRGQQVTLSCSPISGHRSVSWYQQTPGQGLQFLFEYFSETQRNKGNFPGRFSGRQFSNSRSEMNVSTLELGDSALYLCASSLDPSEVGSSYNSPLHFGNGTRLTVT.

The V gene is TRBV5-1, the J gene TRBJ2-7; TRBD1 agrees at 9 bases. The CDR3 runs to 16 residues. Germline V gene sequence: CDR1 SGHRS, CDR2 YFSETQ. Trimming took 4 bases from V and 1 from J; bases not matched to a gene: 9. Here the CDR3 reads CASSRPNRGLSYEQYF. CDR3 coding DNA: TGCGCCAGCAGCCGCCCAAACAGGGGGCTTTCCTACGAGCAGTACTTC.

The CDR3, as DNA: TGTGCCAGCAGCCTAAACAGGGAAGGCTATGGCTACACCTTC. This codes for CASSLNREGYGYTF. This chain links TRBV5-4 with TRBJ1-2, with D maybe TRBD1 (6 bases). V dropped 4 bases and J dropped 4 bases, with 14 bases sitting between them. There are 14 residues in the CDR3. The germline V gene has CDR1 SGHNT and CDR2 YYREEE (reference sequence).

The V and J genes are TRBV7-2 and TRBJ1-2; no firm D call. V shed 0 bases and J shed 8 bases, with 10 bases lying between them. The CDR3 is 13 amino acids. Germline V CDR1 and CDR2: SGHTA, FQGNSA. CDR3 in DNA: TGTGCCAGCAGCTTAGCGCGCGGGGTAGGCTACACCTTC. Its translation is CASSLARGVGYTF.

This clonotype was recorded a few times. This chain uses TRBV5-1 with TRBJ1-1; possible D gene TRBD1, 5 bases. Germline values: CDR1 SGHRS, CDR2 YFSETQ. The CDR3 is 13 amino acids. Trimming took off 8 bases at V and 3 bases at J, with 14 bases between the two ends. The CDR3 is CASNRDGDTEAFF. The CDR3 nucleotides are TGCGCCAGTAACCGGGACGGCGACACTGAAGCTTTCTTT.

This clonotype appeared many times. The chain carries TRBV28 and TRBJ1-2; D not certain. Germline lookup yields CDR1 MDHEN and CDR2 SYDVKM. V was trimmed by 3 bases and J by 8 bases, leaving 28 bases between them. This CDR3 is built from 18 residues. The CDR3 DNA follows: TGTGCCAGCAGTTTTATTAGTCTCCAGGCTCGAAGAATTTGGGGCTACACCTTC. Translated: CASSFISLQARRIWGYTF.

This clonotype was recorded at least ten times. The V gene is TRBV25-1, the J gene TRBJ1-2; D might be TRBD1 (5 bases). Germline values: CDR1 MGHDK, CDR2 SYGVNS. V was pared by 2 bases and J by 4 bases, with 11 bases between. The CDR3 length is 14 residues. CDR3 residues: CASSEGGIGYGYTF. CDR3 coding DNA: TGTGCCAGCAGTGAAGGGGGAATTGGCTATGGCTACACCTTC.

The V gene is TRBV7-9, the J gene TRBJ2-1; 11 nucleotides match TRBD2. The CDR3 is 16 amino acids. The germline CDR1 and CDR2 sequences are SEHNR and FQNEAQ (reference sequence). Unmatched junction bases numbered 6, after V lost 3 bases and J lost 5 bases. CDR3 region: CASSLYSGRENNEQFF. The CDR3 DNA is TGTGCCAGCAGCTTGTATAGCGGGAGGGAAAACAATGAGCAGTTCTTC.

In this sample, this clonotype turned up many times. V is TRBV7-8 and J is TRBJ1-5; D is possibly TRBD1 (5 bases). The germline CDR1 and CDR2 sequences are SGHVS and FQNEAQ. The V end lost 5 bases, the J end lost 4 bases, and 21 bases lay between the germline ends. The CDR3 covers 17 residues. The CDR3 DNA reads TGTGCCAGCAGCCTAGTGAAGGGGTCAGGGAGGAATCAGCCCCAGCATTTT. It specifies CASSLVKGSGRNQPQHF.

The chain combines TRBV7-9 with TRBJ2-3, with D unclear. CDR1 and CDR2 from the germline V gene are SEHNR and FQNEAQ (reference sequence). The CDR3 contains 12 residues. Trimming took off 6 bases at V and 6 bases at J, with 10 bases between the two ends. The CDR3 coding sequence is TGTGCCAGCAGACTACTCGGGGATACGCAGTATTTT. Its translation: CASRLLGDTQYF.

The genes are TRBV2 and TRBJ1-2; no firm D call. Germline assignment: CDR1 SNHLY and CDR2 FYNNEI. The V gene lost 8 bases and the J gene lost 4 bases, with 14 bases spanning the gap. This CDR3 region has 13 residues. DNA for the CDR3: TGTGCCAGCCCCCCGGGGAATAGCTATGGCTACACCTTC. Encoded protein: CASPPGNSYGYTF. Filled out from reference TRBV2 and TRBJ1-2, the complete variable domain reads EPEVTQTPSHQVTQMGQEVILRCVPISNHLYFYWYRQILGQKVEFLVSFYNNEISEKSEIFDDQFSVERPDGSNFTLKIRSTKLEDSAMYFCASPPGNSYGYTFGSGTRLTVV.

This clonotype was seen repeatedly, ten times or more. The V and J genes are TRBV14 and TRBJ1-6; no clear D. This CDR3 is 14 amino acids long. Germline CDR1 reads SGHDN; CDR2 reads FVKESK. Trimming took 2 bases from V and 8 from J, leaving 10 bases between them. The CDR3 DNA reads TGTGCCAGCAGCCAATTACAAGGTTATTCACCCCTCCACTTT. It encodes CASSQLQGYSPLHF.

The chain couples TRBV24-1 to TRBJ1-5; D is unresolved. Germline V gene data show CDR1 as KGHDR and CDR2 as SFDVKD. This CDR3 comprises 16 residues. The V and J ends lost 4 bases and 4 bases respectively, with 16 bases between them. The CDR3 protein is CATSDPGQAPNQPQHF. The CDR3 DNA is TGTGCCACCAGTGACCCCGGGCAGGCTCCTAATCAGCCCCAGCATTTT.

This clonotype was found many times. The chain uses TRBV4-1 and TRBJ1-1; 9 positions match TRBD1. The CDR3 sequence is 18 residues long. CDR1 MGHRA and CDR2 YSYEKL come from the germline V gene. Trimming cost V 0 bases and J 0 bases; bases outside gene matches: 8. This CDR3 reads CASSQDNARTGVNTEAFF. The CDR3 DNA is TGCGCCAGCAGCCAAGATAATGCTCGGACAGGGGTGAACACTGAAGCTTTCTTT.

This clonotype was recorded a few times. The rearrangement joins TRBV4-3 to TRBJ1-4, with a possible D match to TRBD1 (6 bases). The CDR3 runs to 14 residues. Germline-derived CDR1 and CDR2 are LGHNA and YSLEER. Trimming pared 4 bases from V and 6 bases from J, leaving 12 bases between. Here the CDR3 reads CASSLGTRDEKLFF. The CDR3 DNA reads as TGCGCCAGCAGCCTCGGGACACGGGATGAAAAACTGTTTTTT.

The rearrangement links TRBV7-8 to TRBJ1-5; 8 bases align to TRBD1. The germline V gene encodes CDR1 SGHVS and CDR2 FQNEAQ. Trimming cost V 5 bases and J 2 bases; bases outside gene matches: 17. The CDR3 is made up of 19 amino acids. The CDR3 DNA follows: TGTGCCAGCAGCGGGGGTTGGGACAGGCCACGGGATGGCAATCAGCCCCAGCATTTT. It encodes CASSGGWDRPRDGNQPQHF.

This chain connects TRBV7-9 to TRBJ2-1; maybe TRBD2 (7 bases). The CDR3 spans 17 residues. Germline V gene lookup returns CDR1 SEHNR and CDR2 FQNEAQ (reference sequence). V lost 5 bases, J lost 0 bases, and 17 bases lay in between. In nucleotides, the CDR3 is TGTGCCAGCAGCCCAGGACAGACGGGAGGCTCCTACAATGAGCAGTTCTTC. It translates to CASSPGQTGGSYNEQFF.

This clonotype has a handful of counts. The chain couples TRBV7-8 to TRBJ2-7; no firm D call. With 1 base removed from V and 3 bases from J, the gap between germline ends came to 13 bases. The CDR3 contains 15 residues. CDR1 SGHVS and CDR2 FQNEAQ come from the germline V gene. The CDR3: CASSLESSEDYEQYF. CDR3 bases: TGTGCCAGCAGCTTAGAGTCAAGCGAAGACTACGAGCAGTACTTC.

Ten or more counts support this clonotype. This chain connects TRBV6-5 to TRBJ2-1; TRBD2 might be the D (5 bases). V was shortened by 5 bases and J by 0 bases, with 11 bases between the two germline ends. The CDR3 sequence is 15 residues long. Germline V gene lookup returns CDR1 MNHEY and CDR2 SVGAGI. CDR3 protein: CASSIRGGSYNEQFF. The CDR3 nucleotides are TGTGCCAGCAGTATACGCGGAGGCTCCTACAATGAGCAGTTCTTC.

This clonotype was detected ten times or more. This rearrangement joins TRBV20-1 to TRBJ1-6; weak D call: TRBD1 (5 bases). Trimming shortened V by 1 base and J by 7 bases, and 14 bases separated the two germline ends. Germline CDR1 is DFQATT and CDR2 is SNEGSKA (reference sequence). This CDR3 comprises 15 residues. CDR3 DNA sequence: TGCAGTGCTAGAGTTCGGTCCAGGGCAAATTCACCCCTCCACTTT. Its protein is CSARVRSRANSPLHF.